This T cell receptor (beta chain) is drawn from a study of STAT3 mutations in large granular lymphocyte leukemia. Note on this clone: Its specificity is not known.

The study, taken as a whole, reports: No sample exists from the first appearance of each clone. In T-cell large granular lymphocyte leukemia, about half of patients showed multiple immunodominant subclonotypes.

CDR1 is MDHEN and CDR2 is SYDVKM in the germline V gene. The CDR3 sequence is 14 residues long. V shed 4 bases and J shed 4 bases, with 13 bases lying between them. Around 41,000 productive templates were obtained per sample on average. Clones were read by immunoSEQ multiplex PCR, and TCRdb kept only the in-frame ones, dropping some. Found here are fewer than 20,000 clones, approximately 84% of them singletons; the top ten hold about 9%. The genes are TRBV28 and TRBJ1-2, with a tentative D call TRBD1 (6 bases). Sample: peripheral blood mononuclear cells. This receptor was identified in a man between 45 and 60 years old with T-cell large granular lymphocyte leukemia. Some clones in this sample may be carry-over from other donors' samples. CDR3 bases: TGTGCCAGCAGTTCCCTGGGGGGGCTCTATGGCTACACCTTC. Its translation is CASSSLGGLYGYTF.